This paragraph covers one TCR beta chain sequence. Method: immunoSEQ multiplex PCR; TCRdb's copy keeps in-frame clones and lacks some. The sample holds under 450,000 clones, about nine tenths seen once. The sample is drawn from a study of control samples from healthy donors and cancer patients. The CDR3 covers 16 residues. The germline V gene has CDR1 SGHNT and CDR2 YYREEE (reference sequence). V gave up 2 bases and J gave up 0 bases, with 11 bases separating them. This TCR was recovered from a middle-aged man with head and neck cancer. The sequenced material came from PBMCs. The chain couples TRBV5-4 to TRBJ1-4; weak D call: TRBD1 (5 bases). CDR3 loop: CASSLLGQATNEKLFF. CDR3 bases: TGTGCCAGCAGCTTATTGGGGCAGGCAACTAATGAAAAACTGTTTTTT.